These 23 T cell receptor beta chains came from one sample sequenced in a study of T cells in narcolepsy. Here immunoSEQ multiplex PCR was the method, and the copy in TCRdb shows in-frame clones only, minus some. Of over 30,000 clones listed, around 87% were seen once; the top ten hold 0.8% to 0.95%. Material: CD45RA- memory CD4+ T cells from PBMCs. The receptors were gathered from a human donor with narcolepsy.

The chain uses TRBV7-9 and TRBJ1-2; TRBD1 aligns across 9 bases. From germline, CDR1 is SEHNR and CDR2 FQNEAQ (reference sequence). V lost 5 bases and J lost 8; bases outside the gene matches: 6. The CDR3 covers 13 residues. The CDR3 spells CASSAQGARGYTF. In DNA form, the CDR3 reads TGTGCCAGCAGCGCACAGGGGGCTCGGGGCTACACCTTC.

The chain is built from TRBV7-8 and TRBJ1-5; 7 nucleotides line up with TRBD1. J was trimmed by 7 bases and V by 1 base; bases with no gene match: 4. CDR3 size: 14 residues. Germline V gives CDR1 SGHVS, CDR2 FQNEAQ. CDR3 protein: CASSLGQGYQPQHF. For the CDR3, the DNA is TGTGCCAGCAGCTTAGGACAGGGTTACCAGCCCCAGCATTTT.

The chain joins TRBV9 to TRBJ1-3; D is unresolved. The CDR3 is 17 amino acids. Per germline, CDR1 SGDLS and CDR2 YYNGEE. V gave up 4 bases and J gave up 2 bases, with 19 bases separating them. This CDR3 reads CASSSAMWDLPGNTIYF. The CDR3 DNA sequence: TGTGCCAGCAGCTCCGCGATGTGGGATCTCCCTGGAAACACCATATATTTT.

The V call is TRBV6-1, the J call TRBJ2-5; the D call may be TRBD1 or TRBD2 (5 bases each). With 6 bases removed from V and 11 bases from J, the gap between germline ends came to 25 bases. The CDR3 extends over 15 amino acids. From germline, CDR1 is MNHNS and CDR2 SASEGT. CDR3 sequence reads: CASSPRARAGWEQYF. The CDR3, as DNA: TGTGCCAGCAGCCCTCGAGCCAGGGCTGGCTGGGAGCAGTACTTC.

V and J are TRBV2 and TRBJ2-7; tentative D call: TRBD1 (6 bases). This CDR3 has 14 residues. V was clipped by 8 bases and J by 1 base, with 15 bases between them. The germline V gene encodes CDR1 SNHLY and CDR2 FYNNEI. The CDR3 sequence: CASLGQSHSYEQYF. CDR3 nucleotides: TGTGCCAGCCTTGGACAGAGCCATTCCTACGAGCAGTACTTC.

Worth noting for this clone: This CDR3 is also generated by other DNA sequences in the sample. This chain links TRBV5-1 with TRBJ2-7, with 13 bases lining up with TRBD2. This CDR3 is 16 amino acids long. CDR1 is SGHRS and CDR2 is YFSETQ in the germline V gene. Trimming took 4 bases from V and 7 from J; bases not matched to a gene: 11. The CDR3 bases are TGCGCCAGCAGCCACGGACTAGCGGGAGCGCTGTGGGAGCAGTACTTC. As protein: CASSHGLAGALWEQYF.

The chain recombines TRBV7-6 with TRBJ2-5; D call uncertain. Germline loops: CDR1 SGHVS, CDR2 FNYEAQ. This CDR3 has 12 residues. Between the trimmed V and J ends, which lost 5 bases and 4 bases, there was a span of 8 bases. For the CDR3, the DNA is TGTGCCAGCAGCCGAACCCCAGAGACCCAGTACTTC. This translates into CASSRTPETQYF. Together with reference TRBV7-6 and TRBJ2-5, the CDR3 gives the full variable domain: GAGVSQSPRYKVTKRGQDVALRCDPISGHVSLYWYRQALGQGPEFLTYFNYEAQQDKSGLPNDRFSAERPEGSISTLTIQRTEQRDSAMYRCASSRTPETQYFGPGTRLLVL.

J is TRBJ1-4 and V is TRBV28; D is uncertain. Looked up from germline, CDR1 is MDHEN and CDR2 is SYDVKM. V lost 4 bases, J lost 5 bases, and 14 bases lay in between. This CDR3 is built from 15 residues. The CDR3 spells CASSSPADRNEKLFF. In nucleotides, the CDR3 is TGTGCCAGCAGTTCCCCGGCAGACCGGAATGAAAAACTGTTTTTT.

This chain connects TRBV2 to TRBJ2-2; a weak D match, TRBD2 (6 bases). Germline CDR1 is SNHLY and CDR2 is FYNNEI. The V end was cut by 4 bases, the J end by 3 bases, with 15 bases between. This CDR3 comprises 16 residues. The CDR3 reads CASSASGLSHTGELFF. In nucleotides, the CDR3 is TGTGCCAGCAGTGCGTCGGGACTTTCTCACACCGGGGAGCTGTTTTTT.

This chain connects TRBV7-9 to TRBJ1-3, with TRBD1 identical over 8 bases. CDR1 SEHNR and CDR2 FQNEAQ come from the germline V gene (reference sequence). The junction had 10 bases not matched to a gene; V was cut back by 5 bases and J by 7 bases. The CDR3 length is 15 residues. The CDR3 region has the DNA TGTGCCAGCAGCCCGCCAGCGACAGGGGCCAACACCATATATTTT. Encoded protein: CASSPPATGANTIYF.

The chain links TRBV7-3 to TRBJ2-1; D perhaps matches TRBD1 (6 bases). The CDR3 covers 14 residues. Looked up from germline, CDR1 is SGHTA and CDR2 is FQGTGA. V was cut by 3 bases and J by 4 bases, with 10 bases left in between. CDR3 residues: CASSLAGTYNEQFF. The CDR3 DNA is TGTGCCAGCAGCTTGGCAGGGACATACAATGAGCAGTTCTTC. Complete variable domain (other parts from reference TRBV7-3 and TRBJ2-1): GAGVSQTPSNKVTEKGKYVELRCDPISGHTALYWYRQSLGQGPEFLIYFQGTGAADDSGLPNDRFFAVRPEGSVSTLKIQRTERGDSAVYLCASSLAGTYNEQFFGPGTRLTVL.

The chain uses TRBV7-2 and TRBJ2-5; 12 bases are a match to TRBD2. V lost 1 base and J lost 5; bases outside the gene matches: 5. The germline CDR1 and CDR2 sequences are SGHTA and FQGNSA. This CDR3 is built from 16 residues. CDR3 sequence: CASSLGLAGVFETQYF. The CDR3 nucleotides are TGTGCCAGCAGCTTAGGACTAGCGGGAGTATTTGAGACCCAGTACTTC.

CDR3 sequence (DNA): TGTGCCAGCAGCCCCGGGGAAGGCTACACCTTC. Translated: CASSPGEGYTF. This sequence joins TRBV7-9 and TRBJ1-2; unclear D gene. The CDR3 length is 11 residues. The ends were cut back, 5 bases at V and 8 bases at J, with 9 bases in the middle. Germline V gene sequence: CDR1 SEHNR, CDR2 FQNEAQ (reference sequence).

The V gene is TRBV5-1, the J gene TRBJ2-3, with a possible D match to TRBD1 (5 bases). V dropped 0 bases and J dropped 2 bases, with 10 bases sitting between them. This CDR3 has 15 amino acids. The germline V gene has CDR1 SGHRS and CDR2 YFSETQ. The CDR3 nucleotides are TGCGCCAGCAGCTTGGGACAGCATTACACAGATACGCAGTATTTT. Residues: CASSLGQHYTDTQYF.

CDR3 sequence (DNA): TGTGCCAGTAGTAAACTAGCGGGAGTGAATGCAGATACGCAGTATTTT. It translates to CASSKLAGVNADTQYF. This chain joins TRBV19 and TRBJ2-3; 11 bases are shared with TRBD2. Trimming took 4 bases from V and 4 from J; bases not matched to a gene: 7. The CDR3 contains 16 residues. Germline CDR1 and CDR2: LNHDA and SQIVND (reference sequence).

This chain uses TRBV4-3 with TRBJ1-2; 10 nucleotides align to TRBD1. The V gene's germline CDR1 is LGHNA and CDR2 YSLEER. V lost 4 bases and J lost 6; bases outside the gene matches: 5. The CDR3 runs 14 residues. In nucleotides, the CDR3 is TGCGCCAGCAGCCCCGACAGGGGGCGGGATGGCTACACCTTC. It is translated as CASSPDRGRDGYTF.

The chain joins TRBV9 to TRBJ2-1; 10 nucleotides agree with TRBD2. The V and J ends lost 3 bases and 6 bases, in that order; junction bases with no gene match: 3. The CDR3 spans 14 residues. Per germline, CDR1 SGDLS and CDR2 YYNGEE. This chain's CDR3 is CASSGAGGLNEQFF. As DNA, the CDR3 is TGTGCCAGCAGCGGAGCGGGAGGGCTCAATGAGCAGTTCTTC.

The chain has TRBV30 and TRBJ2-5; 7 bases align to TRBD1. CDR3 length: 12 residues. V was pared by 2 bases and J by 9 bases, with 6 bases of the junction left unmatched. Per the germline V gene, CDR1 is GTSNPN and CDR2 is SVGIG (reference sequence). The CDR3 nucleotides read TGTGCCTGGAGTTTACAGGGGTCGTCCCAGTACTTC. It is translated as CAWSLQGSSQYF. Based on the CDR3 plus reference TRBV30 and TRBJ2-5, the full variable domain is SQTIHQWPATLVQPVGSPLSLECTVEGTSNPNLYWYRQAAGRGLQLLFYSVGIGQISSEVPQNLSASRPQDRQFILSSKKLLLSDSGFYLCAWSLQGSSQYFGPGTRLLVL.

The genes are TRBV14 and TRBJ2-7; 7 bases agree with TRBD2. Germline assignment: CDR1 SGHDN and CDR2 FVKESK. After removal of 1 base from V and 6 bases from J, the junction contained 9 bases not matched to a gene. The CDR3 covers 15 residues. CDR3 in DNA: TGTGCCAGCAGCCAAGCCAACGGGGCGGGAGTCGAGCAGTACTTC. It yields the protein CASSQANGAGVEQYF. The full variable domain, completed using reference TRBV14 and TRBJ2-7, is EAGVTQFPSHSVIEKGQTVTLRCDPISGHDNLYWYRRVMGKEIKFLLHFVKESKQDESGMPNNRFLAERTGGTYSTLKVQPAELEDSGVYFCASSQANGAGVEQYFGPGTRLTVT.

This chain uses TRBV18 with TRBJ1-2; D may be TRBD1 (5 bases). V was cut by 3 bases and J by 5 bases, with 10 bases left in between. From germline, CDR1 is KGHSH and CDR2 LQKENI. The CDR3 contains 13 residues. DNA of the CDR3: TGTGCCAGCTCACCGTCGACAGAATATGGCTACACCTTC. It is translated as CASSPSTEYGYTF. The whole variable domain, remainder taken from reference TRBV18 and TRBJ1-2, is NAGVMQNPRHLVRRRGQEARLRCSPMKGHSHVYWYRQLPEEGLKFMVYLQKENIIDESGMPKERFSAEFPKEGPSILRIQQVVRGDSAAYFCASSPSTEYGYTFGSGTRLTVV.

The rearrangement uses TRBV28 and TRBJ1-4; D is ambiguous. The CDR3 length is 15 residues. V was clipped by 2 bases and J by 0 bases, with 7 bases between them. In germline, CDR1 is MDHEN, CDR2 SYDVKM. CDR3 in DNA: TGTGCCAGCAGTTTACCCGGCGCAACTAATGAAAAACTGTTTTTT. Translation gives CASSLPGATNEKLFF.

The CDR3 DNA reads TGTGCCAGCAGCTTAGCGGCCCCTAGAGATACGCAGTATTTT. Protein sequence: CASSLAAPRDTQYF. J is TRBJ2-3 and V is TRBV7-9; D is uncertain. Germline CDR1 reads SEHNR; CDR2 reads FQNEAQ (reference sequence). V lost 0 bases and J lost 5, with 9 bases in between. This CDR3 spans 14 amino acids.

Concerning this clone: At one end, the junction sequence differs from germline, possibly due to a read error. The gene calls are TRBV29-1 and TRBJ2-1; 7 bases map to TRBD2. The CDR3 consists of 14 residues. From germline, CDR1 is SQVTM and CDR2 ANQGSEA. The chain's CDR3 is CSVEGGSSYNEQFF. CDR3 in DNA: TGCAGCGTAGAAGGCGGGAGCTCCTACAATGAGCAGTTCTTC.